This T cell receptor beta chain was identified in a study of CD8 T cells in ankylosing spondylitis. The study, taken as a whole, reports: Among TCR beta sequences, a motif of under 10 highly homologous variants appeared characteristic of ankylosing spondylitis blood.

In making TCR beta libraries, quantitative 5'-RACE with molecular barcodes was used. MiXCR, applied by TCRdb to the 5' RACE reads, yields one record per CDR3 protein. The sample includes around 770,000 distinct CDR3 sequences, 15% to 20% of them seen just once. About this clonotype: Its antigen is still unknown.

The germline CDR1 and CDR2 sequences are SGHRS and YFSETQ. The V end lost 4 bases, the J end lost 4 bases, and 14 bases lay between the germline ends. CDR3 length: 14 amino acids. Material for sequencing was blood, either unsorted or a sorted T cell fraction (not recorded which). The chain is built from TRBV5-1 and TRBJ1-1, with D unresolved. This receptor was taken from a male donor with ankylosing spondylitis. Here the CDR3 DNA reads TGCGCCAGCAGCATGCCCCGAGCGGGCACTGAAGCTTTCTTT. Amino acid sequence: CASSMPRAGTEAFF.